This T cell receptor (beta chain) comes out of a study of shared clonotypes between healthy human individuals (dated by TCRdb to between 2020 and 2021). About the investigation overall: The cohort included three men and a couple of women between 18 and 49 years of age. Each donor's leukapheresis produced roughly between roughly 0.85 and 9.5 billion PBMCs. Per donor, three plates each were used for CD4 naive and CD4 memory, two for CD8 naive, and one for CD8 memory. To increase sequencing depth and limit assay-specific biases, TCR repertoire library preparation and sequencing were carried out by different laboratories using diverse techniques. To estimate repertoire size and how much clonotypes are shared between individuals, the study performed deep sequencing of blood TCR repertoires from a few healthy adults.

Using the deep immunoSEQ assay, multiplex PCR amplified TCR CDR3 regions from genomic DNA. For each cell subset, the extracted genomic DNA was distributed evenly across all wells of several immunoSEQ 96-well plates, and each plate served as one replicate. For sorted subsets, about 200 ng genomic DNA, equal to about 30,000 T cell genomes, was loaded into each replicate PCR. Purified libraries were measured with a Qubit 3.0 fluorometer, size-checked on a Bioanalyzer 2100, and measured again with the KAPA Library Quantification kit. Every immunoSEQ 96-well plate was sequenced on a separate single-read 150-cycle Illumina NextSeq 550 flow cell. Under the source paper's analysis protocol: The immunoSEQ output contained only junctional sequences without quality scores, so filtering could not match that applied to full-length reads. To assign V/J genes and CDR3, sequences were annotated using PyIR, a Python wrapper for IgBLAST v1.9, with IMGT germline references. Reads with weak V/J assignments (E-value above 1e-6), missing CDR3, stop codons, out-of-frame junctions, or ambiguous translated residues were removed. A V3J clonotype was defined by an identical inferred V gene, J gene, and CDR3 amino acid sequence. To compute the percentage overlap between repertoires, the number of shared unique clonotypes was divided by the size of the smaller repertoire. Richness of each repertoire was evaluated using RTK rarefaction, the Chao1 estimator, and Recon v2.1 estimates of unobserved clonotypes. Generation probabilities were computed with OLGA for all TCRbeta clonotypes obtained by the gDNA method from a few donors. As stored in TCRdb, this immuneACCESS dataset retains in-frame rearrangements with V and J assigned. A fraction of the clones does not appear; measured against another copy, unresolved V genes explain less than half of the discrepancy, and the remainder lacks a known reason. For V, J and clone size, that table is used; D and trimming come from the DNA. This sample gives about 990,000 clones in total; around 82% of them show up just once. Roughly 0.57% of the sample comes from the top ten.

Healthy HIV-negative adults with no recently reported acute infections or vaccinations were included as donors. Only Caucasian adults living in Nashville, Tennessee, USA were represented among the donors. CD4+ T cells were enriched by magnetic negative selection, after which naive cells were positively selected on CD45RA and the negative fraction was taken as the memory subset. After blood collection by leukapheresis, PBMCs were isolated using Ficoll-Histopaque density gradient centrifugation and then cryopreserved in the vapor phase of liquid nitrogen. Analytical flow cytometry was used to check the purity and quantity of each magnetically sorted T cell population. Genomic DNA was isolated from every sorted fraction and measured by UV absorbance on a Nanodrop 2000c. Overall results and qualifications from the work: Compared with non-shared clonotypes, clonotypes shared by all four sorted-subset donors had higher generation probabilities. Sampling was restricted to blood, and TCR repertoires in tissue are likely to differ from TCR repertoires in blood. Sharing across several donors was observed for approximately 5% of naive CD4, about 4% of naive CD8, over 2% of memory CD4, and about 0.4% of memory CD8 clonotypes. Incomplete sequencing was indicated by rarefaction of sorted-subset datasets, despite the large sequencing depth. Pairwise subsampling indicated that sequencing depth was expected to affect the degree of clonotype sharing among donors. Larger estimated clonotype richness was generally found for naive subsets than for memory subsets. Because the study included only a small number of donors, the genetic and exposure-history diversity represented was limited.

This clone occurred a few times. Its binding antigen is unknown. Per-base quality was not reported, and no clone a single base away is much larger than it. This TCR was sampled from a man aged 18 to 30 in good health. Some clones in this sample may be carry-over from other donors' samples. The sample taken for sequencing was memory CD4+ T cells from PBMCs. The sample's cell subset or site label, decoded: CD45RA-negative fraction.

The encoded CDR3 is CASTSGKDTQYF. The nucleotide sequence is TGTGCCAGCACTAGCGGGAAGGATACGCAGTATTTT. Recombination joined TRBV6-5 with TRBJ2-3; the central 9 bases match TRBD2. V ends up 7 bases short and J 6 bases short, with an unmatched junction base count of 2. The germline V gene specifies MNHEY as CDR1 and SVGAGI as CDR2. Including cysteine and phenylalanine, the CDR3 has 12 amino acids. Only the CDR3 portion is preserved as DNA: 36 bases, with reading frame beginning at the first base.